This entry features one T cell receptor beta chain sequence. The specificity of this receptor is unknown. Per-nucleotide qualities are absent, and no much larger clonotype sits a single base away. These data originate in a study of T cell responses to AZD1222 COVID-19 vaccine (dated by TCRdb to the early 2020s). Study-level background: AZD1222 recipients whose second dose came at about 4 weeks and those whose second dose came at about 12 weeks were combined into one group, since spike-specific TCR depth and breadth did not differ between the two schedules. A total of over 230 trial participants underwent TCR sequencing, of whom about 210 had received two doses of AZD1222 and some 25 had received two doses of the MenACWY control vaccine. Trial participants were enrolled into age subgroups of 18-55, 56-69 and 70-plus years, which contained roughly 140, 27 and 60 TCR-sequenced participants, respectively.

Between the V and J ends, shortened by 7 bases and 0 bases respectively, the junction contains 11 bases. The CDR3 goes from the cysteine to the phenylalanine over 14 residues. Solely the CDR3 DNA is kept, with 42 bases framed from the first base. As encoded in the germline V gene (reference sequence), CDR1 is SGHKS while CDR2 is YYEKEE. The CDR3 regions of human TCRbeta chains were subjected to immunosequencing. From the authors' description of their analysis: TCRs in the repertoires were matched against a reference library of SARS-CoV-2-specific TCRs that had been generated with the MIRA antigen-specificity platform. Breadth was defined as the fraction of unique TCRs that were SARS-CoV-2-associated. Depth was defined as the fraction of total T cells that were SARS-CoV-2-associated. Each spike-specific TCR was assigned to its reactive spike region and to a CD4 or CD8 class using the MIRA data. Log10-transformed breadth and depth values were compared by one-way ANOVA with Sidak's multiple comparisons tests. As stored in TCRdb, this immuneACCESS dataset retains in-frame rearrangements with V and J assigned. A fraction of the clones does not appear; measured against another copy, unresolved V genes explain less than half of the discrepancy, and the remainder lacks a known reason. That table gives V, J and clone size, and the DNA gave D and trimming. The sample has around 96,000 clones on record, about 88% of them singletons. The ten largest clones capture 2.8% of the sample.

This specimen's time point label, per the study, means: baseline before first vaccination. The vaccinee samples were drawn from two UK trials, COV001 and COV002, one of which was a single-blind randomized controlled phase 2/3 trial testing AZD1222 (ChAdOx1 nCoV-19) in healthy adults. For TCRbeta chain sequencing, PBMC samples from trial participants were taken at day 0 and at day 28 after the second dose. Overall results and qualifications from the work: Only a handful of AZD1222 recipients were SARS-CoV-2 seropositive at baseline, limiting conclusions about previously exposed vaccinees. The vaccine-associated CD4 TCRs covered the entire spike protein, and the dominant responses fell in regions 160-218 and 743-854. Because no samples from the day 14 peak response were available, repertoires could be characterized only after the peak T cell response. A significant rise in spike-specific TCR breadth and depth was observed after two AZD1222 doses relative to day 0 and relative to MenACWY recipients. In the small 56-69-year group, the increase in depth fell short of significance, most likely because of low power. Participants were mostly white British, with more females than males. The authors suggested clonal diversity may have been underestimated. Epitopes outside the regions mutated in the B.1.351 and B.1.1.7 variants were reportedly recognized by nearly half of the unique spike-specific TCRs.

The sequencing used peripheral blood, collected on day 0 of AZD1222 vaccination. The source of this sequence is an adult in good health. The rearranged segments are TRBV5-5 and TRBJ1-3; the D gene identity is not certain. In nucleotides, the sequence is TGTGCCAGCCGCGCTGGAGGCTCTGGAAACACCATATATTTT. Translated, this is CASRAGGSGNTIYF.